This T cell receptor (beta chain) is drawn from a study of regulatory T cells in long-lasting Graves disease. Study conclusions and caveats: TRBV28, TRBJ1-2 and TRBJ2-5 were favored in persistent disease. New patients shared fewer public clonotypes (about 1,000) than persistent patients did (around 2,900).

This CDR3 spans 16 amino acids. V lost 5 bases to trimming and J lost 1 base; unmatched junction nucleotides: 8. Germline CDR1 and CDR2: SNHLY and FYNNEI. Combining iRepertoire HTBI primers with Arm-PCR of CDR3 regions, the authors built TCR beta libraries. Original handling: Identified segments across samples numbered under 80 TRBV and 14 to 15 TRBJ. TCRdb ran MiXCR on the multiplex PCR reads and lists one entry per CDR3 protein. For this entry, the V and J calls and clone size follow TCRdb and not the study's own pipeline. The sample contains 350,000 to 400,000 distinct CDR3 sequences, around 15% of which appear only once. The time point: newly diagnosed GD, antithyroid drugs for less than 3 months. Scientists built the TCR library using RNA that was extracted from PBMCs. Tubes containing EDTA received roughly 10 milliliters of drawn peripheral blood. This clonotype was observed many times. The antigen is not known.

Material: peripheral blood mononuclear cells (PBMCs), obtained at new diagnosis, from a patient treated with antithyroid drugs. The clonotype was recovered from a female donor with Graves disease. This chain uses TRBV2 with TRBJ1-3, with 7 bases lining up with TRBD1. In DNA form, the CDR3 reads TGTGCCAGCAGTTCACAGGGGCCGCGATCTGGAAACACCATATATTTT. It is translated as CASSSQGPRSGNTIYF. The variable domain in full, completed from reference TRBV2 and TRBJ1-3, reads EPEVTQTPSHQVTQMGQEVILRCVPISNHLYFYWYRQILGQKVEFLVSFYNNEISEKSEIFDDQFSVERPDGSNFTLKIRSTKLEDSAMYFCASSSQGPRSGNTIYFGEGSWLTVV.